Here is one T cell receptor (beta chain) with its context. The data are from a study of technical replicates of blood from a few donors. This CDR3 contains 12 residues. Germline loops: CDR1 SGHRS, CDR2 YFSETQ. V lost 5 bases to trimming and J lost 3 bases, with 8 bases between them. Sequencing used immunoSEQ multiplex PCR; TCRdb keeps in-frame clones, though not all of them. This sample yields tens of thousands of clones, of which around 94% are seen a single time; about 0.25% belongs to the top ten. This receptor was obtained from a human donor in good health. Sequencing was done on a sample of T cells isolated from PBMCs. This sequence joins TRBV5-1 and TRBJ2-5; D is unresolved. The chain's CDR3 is CASSDNEETQYF. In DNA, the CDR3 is TGCGCCAGCAGTGACAATGAAGAGACCCAGTACTTC.